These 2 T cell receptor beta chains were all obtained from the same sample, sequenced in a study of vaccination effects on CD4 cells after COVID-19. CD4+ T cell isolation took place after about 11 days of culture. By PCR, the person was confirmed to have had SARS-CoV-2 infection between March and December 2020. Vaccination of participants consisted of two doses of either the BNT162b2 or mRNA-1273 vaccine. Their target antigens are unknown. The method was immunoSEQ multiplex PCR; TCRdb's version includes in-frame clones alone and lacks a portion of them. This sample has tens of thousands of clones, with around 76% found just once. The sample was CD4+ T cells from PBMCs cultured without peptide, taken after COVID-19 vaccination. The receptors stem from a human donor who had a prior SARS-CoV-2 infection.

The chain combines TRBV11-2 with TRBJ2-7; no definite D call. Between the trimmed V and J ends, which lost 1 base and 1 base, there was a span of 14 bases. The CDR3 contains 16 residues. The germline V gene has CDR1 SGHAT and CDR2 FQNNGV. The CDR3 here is CASSLASVRRSYEQYF. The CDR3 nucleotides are TGTGCCAGCAGCTTAGCCAGCGTCAGACGATCCTACGAGCAGTACTTC.

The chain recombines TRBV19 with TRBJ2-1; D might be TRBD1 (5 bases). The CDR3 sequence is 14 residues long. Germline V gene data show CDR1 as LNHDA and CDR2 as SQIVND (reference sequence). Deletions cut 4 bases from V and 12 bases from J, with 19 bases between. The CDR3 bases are TGTGCCAGTAGTACCAGGAATAGGGGTAGGGGGCAGTTCTTC. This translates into CASSTRNRGRGQFF.